Listed below are T cell receptor beta chains from one sample, sequenced in a study of T cells in Graves' hyperthyroidism and ophthalmopathy. In TCRdb, the multiplex PCR reads were re-called with MiXCR into one record per CDR3 protein. Of 500,000 to 650,000 distinct CDR3 sequences in the sample, 17% were seen once. The sequenced sample consisted of blood. These receptors came from a woman aged 18-29 years with Graves' ophthalmopathy. The CDR3 runs from the conserved cysteine through the conserved F or W. The D gene is left open where the match is weak. Rows may omit the clone size; those that give it use once, few, many or a size class.

d_gene,v_gene,j_gene,abundance,CDR3nt,CDR3aa
-,TRBV7-2,TRBJ1-5,few,TGTGCCAGCAGCAAGTATCTACAGTATAGCAATCAGCCCCAGCATTTT,CASSKYLQYSNQPQHF
-,TRBV6-2/TRBV6-3,TRBJ1-1,many,TGTGCCAGCAGTTACTCGAGGGGGAGGGGCACTGAAGCTTTCTTT,CASSYSRGRGTEAFF
TRBD1,TRBV28,TRBJ1-5,many,TGTGCCAGCACGGACAGGGGGCTACGTAGCAATCAGCCCCAGCATTTT,CASTDRGLRSNQPQHF
-,TRBV20-1,TRBJ2-1,many,TGCAGTGCTTTTTCCCGGGGACGGGGTTCCTACAATGAGCAGTTCTTC,CSAFSRGRGSYNEQFF
-,TRBV6-2/TRBV6-3,TRBJ2-6,-,TGTGCCAGCAGTTACTCGACCGATTCACAGGCCCTCCCTAGCGTCCTGACTTTC,CASSYSTDSQALPSVLTF
-,TRBV13,TRBJ2-7,few,TGTGCCAGCAGCGAACGGGACGTCTCCTACGAGCAGTACTTC,CASSERDVSYEQYF
TRBD1,TRBV28,TRBJ2-3,-,TGTGCCAGCAGGACAGGGGGGCCCGTTGGCGATACGCAGTATTTT,CASRTGGPVGDTQYF
-,TRBV7-2,TRBJ1-5,few,TGTGCCAGCAGCTTAGAACCTTATAGCAATCAGCCCCAGCATTTT,CASSLEPYSNQPQHF
-,TRBV6-1,TRBJ1-1,many,TGTGCCAGCAGTGGGACACAAAACACTGAAGCTTTCTTT,CASSGTQNTEAFF
-,TRBV30,TRBJ1-1,many,TGTGCCTGGAGTGTAGTCGAGAACACTGAAGCTTTCTTT,CAWSVVENTEAFF
-,TRBV27,TRBJ1-2,few,TGTGCCAGCAGTCAGGGGACGGACGGGGTTCGGGGCTACACCTTC,CASSQGTDGVRGYTF
TRBD2,TRBV18,TRBJ2-5,many,TGTGCCAGCTCACCAGAGCGGGGGAAACAAGAGACCCAGTACTTC,CASSPERGKQETQYF
-,TRBV2,TRBJ1-2,many,TGTGCCAGCAGGTCTAACTATGGCTACACCTTC,CASRSNYGYTF
-,TRBV5-8,TRBJ2-7,few,TGTGCCAGCAGCTTGCGAAGGACAGAGAGTTACGAGCAGTACTTC,CASSLRRTESYEQYF
-,TRBV28,TRBJ2-1,many,TGTGCCAGCGATCCAGTGGGGGCACCTTTGAATGAGCAGTTCTTC,CASDPVGAPLNEQFF
TRBD2,TRBV7-3,TRBJ2-1,-,TGTGCCAGCAGCTCCGGGACTAGCTTTTACAATGAGCAGTTCTTC,CASSSGTSFYNEQFF
TRBD2,TRBV9,TRBJ2-3,many,TGTGCCAGCAGCGGTAGCGGGAGCCGTACAGATACGCAGTATTTT,CASSGSGSRTDTQYF
-,TRBV7-3,TRBJ2-1,few,TGTGCCAGCAGCTCCGACGGGGGGCTGGGCAATGAGCAGTTCTTC,CASSSDGGLGNEQFF
TRBD1,TRBV6-1,TRBJ1-2,many,TGTGCCAGCAGTTTGGGACAGGGGGTCACCCCCTATGGCTACACCTTC,CASSLGQGVTPYGYTF
-,TRBV5-1,TRBJ1-2,many,TGCGCCAGCAGCCAAGCCGGGCCAGGGTATGGCTACACCTTC,CASSQAGPGYGYTF
TRBD2,TRBV5-1,TRBJ2-1,-,TGCGCCAGCACTATAGCGGGAGGGGTGGGTGAGCAGTTCTTC,CASTIAGGVGEQFF
TRBD2,TRBV7-6,TRBJ2-7,many,TGTGCCAGCAGCTTATCAGGGAGCGGGAGTCTCAACGAGCAGTACTTC,CASSLSGSGSLNEQYF
-,TRBV11-3,TRBJ2-7,-,TGTGCCAGCAGCTGGGTCGCCAGGTCGTTCTACGAGCAGTACTTC,CASSWVARSFYEQYF
TRBD2,TRBV2,TRBJ2-1,many,TGTGCCAGCAAGGTGCGGCTAGCGGAATACAATGAGCAGTTCTTC,CASKVRLAEYNEQFF
-,TRBV7-9,TRBJ1-4,many,TGTGCCAGCAGCCCCGAGAGGGTAGAACAGGAAAAACTGTTTTTT,CASSPERVEQEKLFF
-,TRBV2,TRBJ1-1,many,TGTGCCAGCAGTGAAGCGCTTGGACAGTCGAACACTGAAGCTTTCTTT,CASSEALGQSNTEAFF
-,TRBV4-3,TRBJ2-3,-,TGCGCCAGCAGCCAAGATGGCAGGACGGCTTCGGGAGATACGCAGTATTTT,CASSQDGRTASGDTQYF
TRBD1,TRBV27,TRBJ2-1,many,TGTGCCAGCAGTTTGCGGGACAGGTCCTACAATGAGCAGTTCTTC,CASSLRDRSYNEQFF
-,TRBV28,TRBJ2-1,many,TGTGCCAGCAGTTTAAGGCAGCGATATTACAATGAGCAGTTCTTC,CASSLRQRYYNEQFF
TRBD2,TRBV7-2,TRBJ2-1,few,TGTGCTAACGCGGGGGGAACCTACAATGAGCAGTTCTTC,CANAGGTYNEQFF
-,TRBV28,TRBJ1-6,-,TGTGCCAGCAGTTCCAACCCGGATTCAGGCCGTGCGAATTCACCCCTCCACTTT,CASSSNPDSGRANSPLHF
TRBD1,TRBV20-1,TRBJ1-5,many,TGCAGTGCTAGTCTTGGACAGGGAGCCACTCAGCCCCAGCATTTT,CSASLGQGATQPQHF
TRBD2,TRBV30,TRBJ2-7,many,TGTGCCTGGAGTCCACGGGGGGACGAGCAGTACTTC,CAWSPRGDEQYF
-,TRBV7-2,TRBJ2-3,many,TGTGCCAGCAGCTTATCGAGGGGTAGGAGCACAGATACGCAGTATTTT,CASSLSRGRSTDTQYF
-,TRBV12-3/TRBV12-4,TRBJ1-1,many,TGTGCCAGCAGTCGTACAGGGTACGAAGCTTTCTTT,CASSRTGYEAFF
-,TRBV5-6,TRBJ2-7,many,TGTGCCAGCAGCTTGTTGGACGGCCCCTCCGAGCAGTACTTC,CASSLLDGPSEQYF
-,TRBV30,TRBJ2-7,-,TGTGCCTGGAGCAACATCGACGAGCAGTACTTC,CAWSNIDEQYF
-,TRBV3-1,TRBJ1-4,many,TGTGCCAGCAGCTTGAACCTCAGGGAGGCTAATGAAAAACTGTTTTTT,CASSLNLREANEKLFF
-,TRBV14,TRBJ1-1,many,TGTGCCAGCAGCCAAGTGGACATGAACACTGAAGCTTTCTTT,CASSQVDMNTEAFF
-,TRBV2,TRBJ1-5,many,TGTGCCAGCAGTGAAGCGCGGGCAGGGCATCAGCCCCAGCATTTT,CASSEARAGHQPQHF
TRBD1,TRBV7-2,TRBJ1-1,many,TGTGCCAGCAGCTCCGCCCCGGGACAGGGTTACAACACTGAAGCTTTCTTT,CASSSAPGQGYNTEAFF
-,TRBV30,TRBJ1-5,many,TGTGCCTGGAGTGTAAACAGGGTCAATCAGCCCCAGCATTTT,CAWSVNRVNQPQHF
-,TRBV11-3,TRBJ2-2,many,TGTGCCAGCAGCTTAACGTGGGGCGCAAACACCGGGGAGCTGTTTTTT,CASSLTWGANTGELFF
TRBD1,TRBV28,TRBJ1-1,many,TGTGCCAGCAGCTTTACCGCCGGGACAGGGGCCACTGAAGCTTTCTTT,CASSFTAGTGATEAFF
-,TRBV27,TRBJ2-5,many,TGTGCCAGCAGTCTGGGTGGCAGCTCGGAGACCCAGTACTTC,CASSLGGSSETQYF
-,TRBV20-1,TRBJ1-1,few,TGCAGTGCTAGAGATATGGCACAGAACACTGAAGCTTTCTTT,CSARDMAQNTEAFF
-,TRBV28,TRBJ1-2,few,TGTGCCAGCAGTTTAGTCGGGGTCGCCTATGGCTACACCTTC,CASSLVGVAYGYTF
-,TRBV27,TRBJ1-1,many,TGTGCCAGCAGTTTCTGGGAGGGCACTGAAGCTTTCTTT,CASSFWEGTEAFF
-,TRBV11-1,TRBJ2-7,many,TGTGCCAGCAGCTTAGCGCCCTGGGGGAACGAGCAGTACTTC,CASSLAPWGNEQYF
TRBD1,TRBV7-8,TRBJ2-7,few,TGTGCCAGCAGCTTACAAGGGGGCAGGGACGAGCAGTACTTC,CASSLQGGRDEQYF
TRBD1,TRBV4-1,TRBJ2-5,-,TGCGCCAGCAGCCAAGGGTGGGGACAGGGAAAAGAGACCCAGTACTTC,CASSQGWGQGKETQYF
-,TRBV12-3/TRBV12-4,TRBJ1-5,many,TGTGCCAGCAGTTTAGCGCAAAGGAATCAGCCCCAGCATTTT,CASSLAQRNQPQHF
TRBD2,TRBV6-6,TRBJ2-7,-,TGTGCCAGCAGTTACGCTAGCGGGATCTACGAGCAGTACTTC,CASSYASGIYEQYF
TRBD2,TRBV7-3,TRBJ2-5,few,TGTGCCAGCAGCCTAACCGGGACTAGCGACGAGACCCAGTACTTC,CASSLTGTSDETQYF
-,TRBV5-4,TRBJ2-1,few,TGTGCCAGCAGCTTGGTCGGTCAAAATGAGCAGTTCTTC,CASSLVGQNEQFF
TRBD2,TRBV18,TRBJ2-1,-,TGTGCCAGCTCACCAGGATTGGTCTCAGGGAGGGGTGAGCAGTTCTTC,CASSPGLVSGRGEQFF
TRBD1,TRBV27,TRBJ2-7,-,TGTGCCAGCTGGGGACAGGGGTTCAACGAGCAGTACTTC,CASWGQGFNEQYF